The 2 T cell receptor beta chains presented below share a single source sample, sequenced in a study of blood T cell repertoires in COVID-19. Data came from immunoSEQ multiplex PCR; TCRdb stores just in-frame clones and leaves some out. Among 30,000 to 40,000 clones listed, 80% to 90% were seen once. Sequencing was performed on peripheral blood. The receptor source for this set is a human donor in a cohort sampled during active COVID-19.

This chain uses TRBV19 with TRBJ1-2; the D is unclear. The CDR3 sequence is 15 residues long. Trimming removed 4 bases at V and 8 bases at J, with 20 bases between. Germline V gene sequence: CDR1 LNHDA, CDR2 SQIVND (reference sequence). CDR3 sequence: CASSRKAGNPSGYTF. CDR3 coding DNA: TGTGCCAGTAGTAGGAAGGCGGGGAACCCAAGCGGCTACACCTTC. The whole variable domain, remainder taken from reference TRBV19 and TRBJ1-2, is DGGITQSPKYLFRKEGQNVTLSCEQNLNHDAMYWYRQDPGQGLRLIYYSQIVNDFQKGDIAEGYSVSREKKESFPLTVTSAQKNPTAFYLCASSRKAGNPSGYTFGSGTRLTVV.

The rearrangement uses TRBV7-2 and TRBJ2-7, with TRBD2 as a possible D gene (5 bases). The CDR3 length is 17 residues. V shed 5 bases and J shed 4 bases, with 24 bases lying between them. Germline V gene data show CDR1 as SGHTA and CDR2 as FQGNSA. The CDR3 bases are TGTGCCAGCAGCCCGGGGAAACCTTCGACCGCCCGGTACGAGCAGTACTTC. This translates into CASSPGKPSTARYEQYF.